These 13 T cell receptor beta chains share one sample of origin, sequenced in a study of PD-1 blockade in mismatch repair-deficient tumors (dated by TCRdb to the late 2010s). Libraries were built with the immunoSEQ multiplex PCR assay. Drawn from immuneACCESS, this table holds only the in-frame rearrangements with V and J called that TCRdb kept. Clones are partly lost; checked studies trace under half to an unresolved V gene and leave the rest unexplained. In all, the sample holds tens of thousands of clones, and roughly 80% of those were seen once. The ten largest clones add up to around 2.6% of the sample. The time point label on this specimen signifies: peripheral blood 12 weeks after first pembrolizumab dose. Sequenced here: peripheral blood, sampled 12 weeks after starting pembrolizumab. The receptors originated from an adult with mismatch repair-deficient cancer.

This clone has just a few counts. The chain recombines TRBV7-9 with TRBJ2-7; D is undetermined. Germline assignment: CDR1 SEHNR and CDR2 FQNEAQ (reference sequence). Trimming took 5 bases from V and 6 from J, leaving 8 bases between them. The CDR3 sequence is 11 residues long. The DNA for the CDR3 is TGTGCCAGCAGCCCAGGCGGCGAGCAGTACTTC. This encodes CASSPGGEQYF.

The genes are TRBV11-2 and TRBJ2-7, with 7 bases matching TRBD2. V dropped 1 base and J dropped 0; count of bases not matched to a gene: 0. Germline CDR1 reads SGHAT; CDR2 reads FQNNGV. The CDR3 totals 14 residues. Here the CDR3 reads CASSLGGSSYEQYF. CDR3 in DNA: TGTGCCAGCAGCTTAGGCGGGAGCTCCTACGAGCAGTACTTC. The full variable domain, its missing parts supplied by reference TRBV11-2 and TRBJ2-7, is EAGVAQSPRYKIIEKRQSVAFWCNPISGHATLYWYQQILGQGPKLLIQFQNNGVVDDSQLPKDRFSAERLKGVDSTLKIQPAKLEDSAVYLCASSLGGSSYEQYFGPGTRLTVT.

This clone turned up a few times. J is TRBJ1-2 and V is TRBV30; D remains ambiguous. CDR3 length: 13 residues. The ends were cut back, 0 bases at V and 5 bases at J, with 10 bases in the middle. The germline V gene has CDR1 GTSNPN and CDR2 SVGIG (reference sequence). CDR3 in amino acids: CAWSVPGWYGYTF. DNA of the CDR3: TGTGCCTGGAGTGTACCCGGATGGTATGGCTACACCTTC.

The chain combines TRBV5-5 with TRBJ2-6, with D possibly being TRBD1 or TRBD2 (5 bases each). Trimming took off 1 base at V and 1 base at J, with 15 bases between the two ends. The CDR3 runs to 18 residues. From germline, CDR1 is SGHKS and CDR2 YYEKEE (reference sequence). This chain's CDR3 is CASSLPGLTVSGANVLTF. The CDR3 nucleotides read TGTGCCAGCAGCTTGCCGGGGTTGACAGTTTCTGGGGCCAACGTCCTGACTTTC.

This sequence joins TRBV9 and TRBJ2-3, with D possibly TRBD2 on 6 matching bases. The CDR3 has 14 amino acids. Trimming removed 3 bases at V and 0 bases at J, with 8 bases between. Germline CDR1 reads SGDLS; CDR2 reads YYNGEE. The CDR3 sequence is CASSESGSTDTQYF. The DNA for the CDR3 is TGTGCCAGCAGCGAGAGCGGGAGCACAGATACGCAGTATTTT.

This clone appeared a single time. The rearrangement joins TRBV30 to TRBJ1-4; possible D gene TRBD1, 5 bases. V lost 4 bases and J 5 bases, leaving 14 bases between the germline ends. Germline lookup yields CDR1 GTSNPN and CDR2 SVGIG (reference sequence). This CDR3 spans 14 amino acids. The CDR3 is CAWTLGGNNEKLFF. The CDR3, as DNA: TGTGCCTGGACCCTTGGGGGGAACAATGAAAAACTGTTTTTT.

The chain has TRBV28 and TRBJ2-7; 7 bases match TRBD2. Germline CDR1 and CDR2: MDHEN and SYDVKM. The ends lost 6 bases at V and 1 base at J; junction bases unmatched: 15. This CDR3 has 17 residues. This CDR3 is CASSQVSAGYPSYEQYF. The CDR3 region has the DNA TGTGCCAGCAGCCAAGTTTCAGCGGGGTACCCTTCCTACGAGCAGTACTTC.

The rearrangement uses TRBV10-2 and TRBJ2-7, with 13 bases identical to TRBD2. The CDR3 sequence is 15 residues long. Looked up from germline, CDR1 is WSHSY and CDR2 is SAAADI. The ends lost 10 bases at V and 2 bases at J; junction bases unmatched: 8. Here the CDR3 DNA reads TGCGCCACCAGACTAGCGGGAGGTTCCACCTACGAGCAGTACTTC. Encoded protein: CATRLAGGSTYEQYF.

A single count supports this clone. V usage is TRBV6-5 and J usage is TRBJ1-5; 7 bases are a match to TRBD1. Looked up from germline, CDR1 is MNHEY and CDR2 is SVGAGI. V lost 4 bases, J lost 0 bases, and 3 bases stayed unmatched. This CDR3 spans 15 amino acids. The CDR3 sequence is CASSSDRASNQPQHF. CDR3 bases: TGTGCCAGCAGTTCCGACAGGGCTAGCAATCAGCCCCAGCATTTT.

The chain uses TRBV11-2 and TRBJ2-7, with D possibly TRBD2 on 5 matching bases. CDR1 SGHAT and CDR2 FQNNGV come from the germline V gene. CDR3 length equals 14 residues. Trimming took 10 bases from V and 5 from J, leaving 21 bases between them. The CDR3 region has the DNA TGTGCCACCCTGGGAAGTGGGAGTCTGAACGAGCAGTACTTC. The encoded protein is CATLGSGSLNEQYF.

This chain connects TRBV19 to TRBJ2-7; the match to TRBD2 covers 9 bases. CDR1 is LNHDA, CDR2 SQIVND, per germline (reference sequence). This CDR3 is 15 amino acids long. V shed 7 bases and J 0 bases; nucleotides not matched to a gene: 7. Here the CDR3 reads CASNPTSGSSYEQYF. DNA for the CDR3: TGTGCCAGTAACCCGACTAGCGGAAGCTCCTACGAGCAGTACTTC.

The chain has TRBV30 and TRBJ1-1; D not certain. CDR1 and CDR2 (germline): GTSNPN, SVGIG (reference sequence). The V end was cut by 2 bases, the J end by 2 bases, with 6 bases between. The length of the CDR3 is 12 residues. The DNA for the CDR3 is TGTGCCTGGAGTCAACATAACACTGAAGCTTTCTTT. Translated: CAWSQHNTEAFF. The full variable domain, its missing parts supplied by reference TRBV30 and TRBJ1-1, is SQTIHQWPATLVQPVGSPLSLECTVEGTSNPNLYWYRQAAGRGLQLLFYSVGIGQISSEVPQNLSASRPQDRQFILSSKKLLLSDSGFYLCAWSQHNTEAFFGQGTRLTVV.

The gene calls are TRBV20-1 and TRBJ2-3; unclear D gene. CDR1 and CDR2 from the germline V gene are DFQATT and SNEGSKA (reference sequence). The V and J ends lost 0 bases and 5 bases respectively, with 3 bases between them. This CDR3 comprises 11 residues. The CDR3 loop is CSAREGDTQYF. For the CDR3, the DNA is TGCAGTGCTAGAGAAGGAGATACGCAGTATTTT.